This T cell receptor beta chain was observed in a study of Graves' ophthalmopathy and Graves' hyperthyroidism. Study-wide points: The model's prediction of ophthalmopathy progression had about 70% sensitivity and 72% to 80% specificity. Blood contained most expanded thyroid clonotypes exceeding 0.001 frequency.

Other autoimmune diseases, uncontrolled infections, pregnancy or lactation ruled patients out of participation. A note on this clonotype: What it recognizes is unknown. This may arise from a read error, as a much more abundant clone is one base away.

Amplified material comprised TCR beta CDR3 regions derived from RNA transcripts. HTBI-primed RT-PCR formed the first round, and a multiplex PCR formed the second. TCRdb independently ran MiXCR on the multiplex PCR reads; one entry per CDR3 protein. The sample has about 660,000 distinct CDR3 sequences, 35% to 50% seen once. The receptor was isolated from an adult man with Graves' ophthalmopathy. The specimen sequenced was peripheral blood.

CDR3 nucleotides: TGTGCCAGCAGTTTAGGACAGGGTTTCGAGACCCAGTACTTC. Its protein product is CASSLGQGFETQYF. J is TRBJ2-5 and V is TRBV2; 8 bases align to TRBD1. The CDR3 contains 14 residues. The V and J ends lost 5 bases and 5 bases, in that order; junction bases with no gene match: 7. The germline CDR1 and CDR2 sequences are SNHLY and FYNNEI.